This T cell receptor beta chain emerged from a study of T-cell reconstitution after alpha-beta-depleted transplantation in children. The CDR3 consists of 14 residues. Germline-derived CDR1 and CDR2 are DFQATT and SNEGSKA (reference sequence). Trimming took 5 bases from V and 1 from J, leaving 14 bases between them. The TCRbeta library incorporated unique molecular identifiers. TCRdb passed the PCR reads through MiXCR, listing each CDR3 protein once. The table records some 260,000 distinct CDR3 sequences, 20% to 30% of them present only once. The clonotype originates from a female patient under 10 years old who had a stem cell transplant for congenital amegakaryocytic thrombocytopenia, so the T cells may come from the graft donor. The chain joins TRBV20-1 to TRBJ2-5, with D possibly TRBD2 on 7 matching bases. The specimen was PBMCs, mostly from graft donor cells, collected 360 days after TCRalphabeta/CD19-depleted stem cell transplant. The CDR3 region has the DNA TGCAGTGCTCTAGGGGGGGTAGTCCAAGAGACCCAGTACTTC. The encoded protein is CSALGGVVQETQYF.